This is a list of T cell receptor beta chains from one sample in a study of CD8 T cells in Susac syndrome. TCRdb independently ran MiXCR on the immunoSEQ multiplex PCR reads; one entry per CDR3 protein. Of fewer than 150,000 distinct CDR3 sequences in the sample, about 90% are singletons; the top ten hold approximately 0.24%. The sample comprised CD8+ T cells from PBMCs. These receptors originate from a human donor with multiple sclerosis. Both conserved end residues are part of each CDR3. The D gene is left open where the match is weak. Only part of the rows carry a size: once, few, many, or a class if the clone is expanded.

D | J | V | size | DNA | CDR3
. | TRBJ2-7 | TRBV28 | . | TGTGCCAGCAGTTCCTTACAAGGGCTCGGCGAGCAGTACTTC | CASSSLQGLGEQYF
. | TRBJ2-7 | TRBV2 | . | TGTGCCAGCAGTGGCCTCCTTAACGAGGGATCCTACGAGCAGTACTTC | CASSGLLNEGSYEQYF
. | TRBJ1-5 | TRBV19 | . | TGTGCCAGTAAAGTCGGTACGGGCAATCAGCCCCAGCATTTT | CASKVGTGNQPQHF
. | TRBJ1-6 | TRBV12-3/TRBV12-4 | . | TGTGCCAGCAGTTTAGCGCACCGCTCCTATAATTCACCCCTCCACTTT | CASSLAHRSYNSPLHF
. | TRBJ1-2 | TRBV7-2 | . | TGTGCCAGCAGCTTACCCTCGAGGGGGAACTATGGCTACACCTTC | CASSLPSRGNYGYTF
. | TRBJ2-5 | TRBV6-1 | . | TGTGCCAGCAGTGAGGACCCCGGGCAAGAGACCCAGTACTTC | CASSEDPGQETQYF
. | TRBJ1-5 | TRBV7-6 | . | TGTGCCAGCAGCCGCGTGGCAGCCCCCAATCAGCCCCAGCATTTT | CASSRVAAPNQPQHF
TRBD1 | TRBJ2-7 | TRBV5-1 | few | TGCGCCAGCAGCTTGTCGGGACAGGGCTCCTACGAGCAGTACTTC | CASSLSGQGSYEQYF
TRBD1 | TRBJ2-3 | TRBV6-6 | . | TGTGCCAGCAGACGACCGGGACAGGCAAGAACAGATACGCAGTATTTT | CASRRPGQARTDTQYF
. | TRBJ1-1 | TRBV9 | . | TGTGCCAGCAGCGCAGATGCGGGGCCAGAGAACACTGAAGCTTTCTTT | CASSADAGPENTEAFF
. | TRBJ2-1 | TRBV5-1 | . | TGCGCCAGCAGCTTGTGGGAGGACCCGTACAATGAGCAGTTCTTC | CASSLWEDPYNEQFF
. | TRBJ1-1 | TRBV29-1 | . | TGCAGCGTTGAGTACTGGGGCACTGAAGCTTTCTTT | CSVEYWGTEAFF
. | TRBJ2-3 | TRBV7-2 | . | TGTGCCAGCAGCCGGACCGGGGGTAGCGGAAGTAGCACAGATACGCAGTATTTT | CASSRTGGSGSSTDTQYF
. | TRBJ1-1 | TRBV27 | . | TGTGCCAGCAGCTCCTATGGCCCGGGGACTGAAGCTTTCTTT | CASSSYGPGTEAFF
TRBD1 | TRBJ2-4 | TRBV7-7 | . | TGTGCCAGCAGCGTTCCGGGACAGCCCAAAAACATTCAGTACTTC | CASSVPGQPKNIQYF
. | TRBJ2-1 | TRBV7-9 | . | TGTGCCAGCAGCTTAGAACCCTTCGGTTCCTACAATGAGCAGTTCTTC | CASSLEPFGSYNEQFF
. | TRBJ1-5 | TRBV19 | . | TGTGCCAGTAGTATAGGGGAGCGAGGCAATCAGCCCCAGCATTTT | CASSIGERGNQPQHF
. | TRBJ2-7 | TRBV5-4 | . | TGTGCCAGCAGCTTGGAACACGAGCAGTACTTC | CASSLEHEQYF
. | TRBJ1-2 | TRBV7-9 | . | TGTGCCAGTCGAGATAACTATGGCTACACCTTC | CASRDNYGYTF
TRBD2 | TRBJ2-3 | TRBV10-3 | . | TGTGCCATCAGGGCGGGAGGGTACACAGATACGCAGTATTTT | CAIRAGGYTDTQYF
TRBD2 | TRBJ2-1 | TRBV2 | . | TGTGCCAAGGGACTAGCGGACTACAATGAGCAGTTCTTC | CAKGLADYNEQFF
. | TRBJ2-1 | TRBV20-1 | . | TGCAGTGCTCACCCGCCCCCCTCCGAGGGCAATGAGCAGTTCTTC | CSAHPPPSEGNEQFF